The 24 T cell receptor beta chains given below trace back to one sample, sequenced in a study of blood T cell repertoires in COVID-19. Some clones are missing from TCRdb's copy, which holds only in-frame ones; the method was immunoSEQ multiplex PCR. The data show approximately 50,000 clones, 75% to 90% seen once. Material for sequencing was peripheral blood. Receptors were obtained from a human donor in a cohort sampled during active COVID-19.

This clone was detected only a few times. The chain is built from TRBV7-8 and TRBJ1-2; D call uncertain. Germline CDR1 reads SGHVS; CDR2 reads FQNEAQ. V was trimmed by 5 bases and J by 0 bases, leaving 10 bases between them. The CDR3 has 14 amino acids. CDR3 in DNA: TGTGCCAGCAGCCCCCCGGTAGCTAACTATGGCTACACCTTC. It encodes CASSPPVANYGYTF.

V usage is TRBV7-2 and J usage is TRBJ2-7, with unresolved D. V shed 1 base and J shed 0 bases, with 16 bases lying between them. The germline gives CDR1 SGHTA, CDR2 FQGNSA. The CDR3 spans 17 residues. The CDR3 is CASSLVGGVSLSYEQYF. CDR3 in DNA: TGTGCCAGCAGCTTAGTTGGCGGAGTGTCACTCTCCTACGAGCAGTACTTC.

This clone was seen once. The V and J genes are TRBV7-8 and TRBJ2-7, with a tentative D call TRBD1 (5 bases). Germline loops: CDR1 SGHVS, CDR2 FQNEAQ. CDR3 length equals 20 residues. V dropped 0 bases and J dropped 0 bases, with 24 bases sitting between them. The CDR3 is CASSLALFGADTPLSYEQYF. The CDR3 DNA follows: TGTGCCAGCAGCTTAGCGTTATTTGGGGCGGACACCCCTCTCTCCTACGAGCAGTACTTC.

The chain joins TRBV13 to TRBJ2-3; 14 bases match TRBD2. CDR3 length equals 16 residues. Germline CDR1 PRHDT, CDR2 FYEKMQ (reference sequence). With 4 bases clipped from V and 6 bases from J, the junction kept 6 bases outside the gene matches. For the CDR3, the DNA is TGTGCCAGCAGCTCGGGACTAGCGGGGGCGCCGGATACGCAGTATTTT. It translates to CASSSGLAGAPDTQYF.

The chain couples TRBV28 to TRBJ1-1; D gene unclear. Germline-derived CDR1 and CDR2 are MDHEN and SYDVKM. Trimming took off 8 bases at V and 4 bases at J, with 17 bases between the two ends. This CDR3 comprises 14 residues. In DNA, the CDR3 is TGTGCCAGCGGAAATACCCCACGGGGCACTGAAGCTTTCTTT. Translation gives CASGNTPRGTEAFF.

The J gene is TRBJ2-7, the V gene TRBV4-1, with D perhaps matching TRBD2 (5 bases). CDR3 length equals 15 residues. Germline V lookup: CDR1 MGHRA, CDR2 YSYEKL. V shed 4 bases and J shed 0 bases, with 13 bases lying between them. The CDR3 bases are TGCGCCAGCAGCCGCTACGAAGGGAGCTCCTACGAGCAGTACTTC. Protein sequence: CASSRYEGSSYEQYF.

The chain is built from TRBV19 and TRBJ2-1; maybe TRBD2 (5 bases). The germline V gene encodes CDR1 LNHDA and CDR2 SQIVND (reference sequence). V was pared by 3 bases and J by 5 bases, with 14 bases between. The CDR3 has 15 residues. CDR3 residues: CASSMRRTENNEQFF. CDR3 DNA sequence: TGTGCCAGTAGTATGAGGCGGACTGAGAACAATGAGCAGTTCTTC.

The J gene is TRBJ2-3, the V gene TRBV5-1, with 8 bases matching TRBD1. From germline, CDR1 is SGHRS and CDR2 YFSETQ. This CDR3 has 16 amino acids. The V gene end was trimmed by 4 bases and the J gene end by 3 bases; junction bases not matched to a gene: 10. The DNA for the CDR3 is TGCGCCAGCAGCCCCGGACAGGGCGGCCGGACAGATACGCAGTATTTT. Translated: CASSPGQGGRTDTQYF.

This clone was detected once. The chain joins TRBV9 to TRBJ2-1; 8 bases align to TRBD1. Germline V gene lookup returns CDR1 SGDLS and CDR2 YYNGEE. This CDR3 is 15 amino acids long. The trim removed 0 bases at V and 7 bases at J, leaving 6 bases unmatched. This CDR3 is CASSVEPGGINEQFF. The CDR3 nucleotides read TGTGCCAGCAGCGTAGAGCCAGGGGGCATTAATGAGCAGTTCTTC.

As DNA, the CDR3 is TGTGCCAGCAGTGAGCAGGGACAATTGAGCTCCTACGAGCAGTACTTC. Translation gives CASSEQGQLSSYEQYF. The chain employs TRBV6-1 and TRBJ2-7; maybe TRBD1 (6 bases). The V and J ends lost 3 bases and 0 bases respectively, with 15 bases between them. The CDR3 has 16 amino acids. Germline loops: CDR1 MNHNS, CDR2 SASEGT.

The V gene is TRBV18, the J gene TRBJ1-5, with 8 bases fitting TRBD1. V shed 0 bases, J shed 0 bases, and the junction held 1 base outside the gene matches. The CDR3 extends over 16 amino acids. From germline, CDR1 is KGHSH and CDR2 LQKENI. CDR3 loop: CASSPPGTGSNQPQHF. CDR3 nucleotide sequence: TGTGCCAGCTCACCACCGGGGACAGGTAGCAATCAGCCCCAGCATTTT.

The J gene is TRBJ1-3, the V gene TRBV2, with D tentatively TRBD1 (6 bases). The CDR3 length is 14 residues. Germline V gives CDR1 SNHLY, CDR2 FYNNEI. V lost 7 bases, J lost 1 base, and 11 bases lay in between. DNA of the CDR3: TGTGCCAGCATGGTACAGGGTTCTGGAAACACCATATATTTT. This sequence encodes CASMVQGSGNTIYF.

V is TRBV2 and J is TRBJ1-3; D unresolved. V was trimmed by 2 bases and J by 1 base, leaving 9 bases between them. This CDR3 is 15 amino acids long. Per germline, CDR1 SNHLY and CDR2 FYNNEI. CDR3 coding DNA: TGTGCCAGCAGTGAATTCCCGGGTTCTGGAAACACCATATATTTT. It specifies CASSEFPGSGNTIYF.

The chain combines TRBV10-1 with TRBJ2-7; possible D gene TRBD1, 6 bases. The V gene's germline CDR1 is WNHNN and CDR2 SYGVQD (reference sequence). This CDR3 contains 13 residues. V was shortened by 3 bases and J by 1 base, with 7 bases between the two germline ends. This CDR3 is CASSETGSYEQYF. The CDR3 DNA is TGCGCCAGCAGTGAAACAGGGTCCTACGAGCAGTACTTC.

This clone was seen more than once but under ten times. The chain links TRBV7-2 to TRBJ1-1; possibly TRBD1 for D (6 bases). CDR3 length equals 14 residues. Between the trimmed V and J ends, which lost 3 bases and 0 bases, there was a span of 8 bases. In germline, CDR1 is SGHTA, CDR2 FQGNSA. The CDR3 spells CASSLDRLNTEAFF. The CDR3 nucleotides read TGTGCCAGCAGCTTGGACAGATTGAACACTGAAGCTTTCTTT.

This clone showed up just once. The V gene is TRBV9, the J gene TRBJ2-2, with D possibly matching TRBD1 (6 bases). Trimming left V 1 base short and J 0 bases short, with 10 bases between. This CDR3 spans 16 amino acids. The germline V gene has CDR1 SGDLS and CDR2 YYNGEE. For the CDR3, the DNA is TGTGCCAGCAGCGTAACCGGGACATCGAACACCGGGGAGCTGTTTTTT. Its protein is CASSVTGTSNTGELFF.

This rearrangement joins TRBV9 to TRBJ1-6; TRBD1 matches at 8 bases. The CDR3 is 16 amino acids. CDR1 is SGDLS and CDR2 is YYNGEE in the germline V gene. Trimming removed 4 bases from V and 9 bases from J; junction bases left unmatched: 12. DNA of the CDR3: TGTGCCAGCAGCTTCCGGACAGGGCCGGGTAGTTCACCCCTCCACTTT. This sequence encodes CASSFRTGPGSSPLHF.

This clone was observed many times. V usage is TRBV6-5 and J usage is TRBJ2-6; no clear D gene. Germline CDR1 is MNHEY and CDR2 is SVGAGI. This CDR3 has 15 amino acids. Between the trimmed V and J ends, which lost 2 bases and 4 bases, there was a span of 9 bases. The CDR3 is CASSYEVAGANVLTF. CDR3 coding DNA: TGTGCCAGCAGTTACGAGGTTGCGGGGGCCAACGTCCTGACTTTC.

The chain uses TRBV9 and TRBJ2-7; D not resolved. The CDR3 is made up of 14 amino acids. V was cut by 4 bases and J by 0 bases, with 11 bases left in between. The germline gives CDR1 SGDLS, CDR2 YYNGEE. CDR3 region: CASSTHTSSYEQYF. CDR3 coding DNA: TGTGCCAGCAGCACCCACACAAGCTCCTACGAGCAGTACTTC.

The chain combines TRBV15 with TRBJ1-5; D may be TRBD1 (6 bases). V was shortened by 0 bases and J by 1 base, with 10 bases between the two germline ends. This CDR3 spans 16 amino acids. The germline gives CDR1 LNHNV, CDR2 YYDKDF (reference sequence). The CDR3 protein is CATSRDRGLSNQPQHF. The CDR3 DNA reads as TGTGCCACCAGCAGAGATAGGGGGTTGAGCAATCAGCCCCAGCATTTT.

The chain carries TRBV19 and TRBJ1-5, with no clear D. The CDR3 is made up of 14 amino acids. Germline values: CDR1 LNHDA, CDR2 SQIVND (reference sequence). V was pared by 1 base and J by 2 bases, with 6 bases between. The CDR3 DNA sequence: TGTGCCAGTAGTATAGTAACAGGCAATCAGCCCCAGCATTTT. Protein: CASSIVTGNQPQHF.

The gene calls are TRBV30 and TRBJ2-3; 10 bases align to TRBD2. The CDR3 has 15 amino acids. V dropped 1 base and J dropped 5; count of bases not matched to a gene: 6. Looked up from germline, CDR1 is GTSNPN and CDR2 is SVGIG (reference sequence). CDR3 DNA sequence: TGTGCCTGGAGTGGGAGCGGGGGGGCCTTAGATACGCAGTATTTT. This gives the protein CAWSGSGGALDTQYF. Complete variable domain (other parts from reference TRBV30 and TRBJ2-3): SQTIHQWPATLVQPVGSPLSLECTVEGTSNPNLYWYRQAAGRGLQLLFYSVGIGQISSEVPQNLSASRPQDRQFILSSKKLLLSDSGFYLCAWSGSGGALDTQYFGPGTRLTVL.

This rearrangement joins TRBV6-5 to TRBJ2-7, with TRBD2 matching 7 bases. The CDR3 contains 15 residues. The V segment lost 6 bases and the J segment 0 bases; nucleotides outside the gene matches: 8. CDR1 and CDR2 from the germline V gene are MNHEY and SVGAGI. The CDR3 region has the DNA TGTGCCAGCAGGTCGCGTAGCGGGTTCTCCTACGAGCAGTACTTC. Translation gives CASRSRSGFSYEQYF.

V gene TRBV7-2 combines with J gene TRBJ1-1; tentatively, D is TRBD1 (6 bases). The V end lost 2 bases, the J end lost 1 base, and 11 bases lay between the germline ends. The germline gives CDR1 SGHTA, CDR2 FQGNSA. The CDR3 runs 15 residues. Here the CDR3 reads CASSLSGGGNTEAFF. In nucleotides, the CDR3 is TGTGCCAGCAGCTTATCTGGGGGCGGGAACACTGAAGCTTTCTTT.